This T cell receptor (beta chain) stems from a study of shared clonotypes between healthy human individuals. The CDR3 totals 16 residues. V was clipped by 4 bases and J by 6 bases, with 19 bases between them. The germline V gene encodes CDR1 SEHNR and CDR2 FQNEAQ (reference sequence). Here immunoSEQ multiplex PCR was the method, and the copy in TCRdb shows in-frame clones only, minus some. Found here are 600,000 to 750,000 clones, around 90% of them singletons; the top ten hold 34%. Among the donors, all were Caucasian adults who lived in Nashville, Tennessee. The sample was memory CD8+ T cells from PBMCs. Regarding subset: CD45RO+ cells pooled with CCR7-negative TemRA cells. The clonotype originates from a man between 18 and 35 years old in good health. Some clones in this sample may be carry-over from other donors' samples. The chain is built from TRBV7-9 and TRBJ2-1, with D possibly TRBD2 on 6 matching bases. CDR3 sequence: CASSSSGGNMPNEQFF. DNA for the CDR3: TGTGCCAGCAGCTCATCTGGGGGGAATATGCCCAATGAGCAGTTCTTC. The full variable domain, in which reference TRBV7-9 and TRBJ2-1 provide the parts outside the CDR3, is DTGVSQNPRHKITKRGQNVTFRCDPISEHNRLYWYRQTLGQGPEFLTYFQNEAQLEKSRLLSDRFSAERPKGSFSTLEIQRTEQGDSAMYLCASSSSGGNMPNEQFFGPGTRLTVL.